The subject of this entry is one T cell receptor (beta chain). Antigen unknown. This record comes from a study of cytomegalovirus exposure and HLA in healthy donors. This CDR3 contains 14 residues. From germline, CDR1 is MNHEY and CDR2 SMNVEV (reference sequence). V lost 3 bases and J lost 3; bases outside the gene matches: 3. Amplification used 60 Vbeta primers and 13 Jbeta primers. Sequencing used immunoSEQ multiplex PCR; TCRdb keeps in-frame clones, though not all of them. The data hold 150,000 to 200,000 clones, with around three quarters observed a single time. General study results and limits: One variant, a missense change in DCLRE1C, was linked in a later analysis to TCR beta V- and J-gene trimming. Some TCR beta chains (roughly 150 of them) were listed as cytomegalovirus-associated. The Asian-associated ancestry cluster reportedly had fewer N-insertions than the approximately 670-donor mean in a later analysis.

This receptor was taken from a middle-aged man in good health and CMV-seronegative. The chain uses TRBV27 and TRBJ2-7; 9 bases are a match to TRBD1. Source material: PBMCs. Written as DNA, the CDR3 is TGTGCCAGCAGTTTGGGACAGGGAGTCTACGAGCAGTACTTC. Translation gives CASSLGQGVYEQYF.